The 8 T cell receptor beta chains below all came from one sample that was sequenced in a study of CD8+ T cells in alopecia areata. TCR sequencing used cDNA made by reverse transcription of extracted RNA. The table came from immunoSEQ multiplex PCR; TCRdb's copy has only in-frame clones and leaves some out. The repertoire has approximately 99,000 clones, 58% of them found once; the top ten carry roughly a quarter. What was sequenced was NKG2D-low CD8+ T cells sorted from blood. These receptors were obtained from a human donor with alopecia areata.

V usage is TRBV15 and J usage is TRBJ1-1, with TRBD1 matching 8 bases. The CDR3 has 14 amino acids. Losses at the gene ends were 2 bases for V and 8 bases for J; bases not matched to a gene: 7. The germline CDR1 and CDR2 sequences are LNHNV and YYDKDF (reference sequence). The DNA for the CDR3 is TGTGCCACCAGCAGAACGACAGGGGCCTCCGAAGCTTTCTTT. It encodes CATSRTTGASEAFF.

The chain recombines TRBV28 with TRBJ2-7; TRBD2 matches at 12 bases. V lost 5 bases and J lost 3; bases outside the gene matches: 17. Germline assignment: CDR1 MDHEN and CDR2 SYDVKM. This CDR3 comprises 19 residues. This CDR3 reads CASSTRETSRTSGIYEQYF. The CDR3 nucleotides are TGTGCCAGCAGTACAAGGGAGACATCTAGGACTAGCGGGATCTACGAGCAGTACTTC.

J is TRBJ1-1 and V is TRBV7-9; 12 bases agree with TRBD1. Unmatched junction bases numbered 9, after V lost 4 bases and J lost 6 bases. The CDR3 consists of 16 residues. Germline CDR1 reads SEHNR; CDR2 reads FQNEAQ (reference sequence). This chain's CDR3 is CASSSHRDRGPPEAFF. CDR3 sequence (DNA): TGTGCCAGCAGCTCCCATAGGGACAGGGGGCCCCCTGAAGCTTTCTTT.

V usage is TRBV28 and J usage is TRBJ2-6; D is tentatively TRBD1 or TRBD2 (6 bases each). Germline CDR1 MDHEN, CDR2 SYDVKM. With 7 bases removed from V and 1 base from J, the gap between germline ends came to 11 bases. The CDR3 has 15 residues. This CDR3 is CASTRGRSGANVLTF. CDR3 nucleotide sequence: TGTGCCAGCACCCGGGGGCGGTCTGGGGCCAACGTCCTGACTTTC. Full variable domain (remainder filled in from reference TRBV28 and TRBJ2-6): DVKVTQSSRYLVKRTGEKVFLECVQDMDHENMFWYRQDPGLGLRLIYFSYDVKMKEKGDIPEGYSVSREKKERFSLILESASTNQTSMYLCASTRGRSGANVLTFGAGSRLTVL.

This clone was seen only a few times. The chain recombines TRBV11-2 with TRBJ2-3; D is ambiguous. This CDR3 comprises 14 residues. The V gene lost 2 bases and the J gene lost 3 bases, with 9 bases spanning the gap. The germline V gene encodes CDR1 SGHAT and CDR2 FQNNGV. This CDR3 is CASSLFWGTDTQYF. CDR3 coding DNA: TGTGCCAGCAGCTTATTTTGGGGTACAGATACGCAGTATTTT. The full variable domain, completed using reference TRBV11-2 and TRBJ2-3, is EAGVAQSPRYKIIEKRQSVAFWCNPISGHATLYWYQQILGQGPKLLIQFQNNGVVDDSQLPKDRFSAERLKGVDSTLKIQPAKLEDSAVYLCASSLFWGTDTQYFGPGTRLTVL.

The J gene is TRBJ2-1, the V gene TRBV7-8, with 10 bases matching TRBD2. V gave up 5 bases and J gave up 9 bases; unmatched junction bases: 19. The CDR3 is 18 residues long. Per the germline V gene, CDR1 is SGHVS and CDR2 is FQNEAQ. The CDR3 sequence: CASSAPREREGRSSEQFF. The DNA for the CDR3 is TGTGCCAGCAGCGCCCCCCGAGAGCGGGAGGGCCGTTCGAGTGAGCAGTTCTTC.

Only a few counts were recorded for this clone. V is TRBV21-1 and J is TRBJ2-7; the table names TRBD1, a call not compared with the DNA. TRBV21-1 corresponds to a pseudogene. The CDR3 runs 17 residues. In DNA form, the CDR3 reads TGTGCCAGCAGCAAAGAGTGGGGGACACAGGGGCCCTTTGAGCAGTACTTC. Its translation is CASSKEWGTQGPFEQYF.

The V and J genes are TRBV28 and TRBJ2-5, with D unclear. This CDR3 contains 14 residues. V dropped 3 bases and J dropped 0 bases, with 8 bases sitting between them. The germline CDR1 and CDR2 sequences are MDHEN and SYDVKM. The CDR3 loop reads CASSFRSYQETQYF. DNA of the CDR3: TGTGCCAGCAGTTTTCGGAGTTACCAAGAGACCCAGTACTTC.